What follows is one TCR beta chain and its context. The sample comes from a study of cytomegalovirus exposure and HLA in healthy donors. PCR employed 60 Vbeta and 13 Jbeta primers. Generated by immunoSEQ multiplex PCR, the TCRdb table keeps only in-frame clones and is missing some. This sample yields 110,000 or so clones, of which under 85% are seen a single time; roughly 1.3% belongs to the top ten. Sequencing was performed on PBMCs. The sequence came from a man between 25 and 39 years old in good health and CMV-seronegative.

CDR3 DNA: TGTGCCAGCAGGCCCACAGGGGGCATAGATGGCTACACCTTC. The encoded protein is CASRPTGGIDGYTF. The chain links TRBV2 to TRBJ1-2; 9 bases line up with TRBD1. From germline, CDR1 is SNHLY and CDR2 FYNNEI. The V segment lost 6 bases and the J segment 6 bases; nucleotides outside the gene matches: 8. The CDR3 has 14 residues.